This T cell receptor (beta chain) was sequenced in a study of OX40 agonist ivuxolimab in advanced cancers. Overall study results and limits: Relative to CD4+, CD8+ T cells held more expanded clones on average. Clones of CD4+ and CD8+ blood T cells grew by week 6 at doses of 0.1 to 3.0 mg/kg. Some patients without response likewise showed low normalized clonal expansion.

Between the trimmed V and J ends, which lost 11 bases and 1 base, there was a span of 6 bases. The CDR3 extends over 12 amino acids. Germline-derived CDR1 and CDR2 are MDHEN and SYDVKM. Of note for this clone: Its antigen is unknown.

Using immunoSEQ multiplex PCR, the repertoire was profiled, and TCRdb retains in-frame clones only, with some absent. The sample holds some 99,000 clones, less than 95% seen once. V and J are TRBV28 and TRBJ2-6; the D is unclear. This clonotype originated in an adult with an advanced solid tumor such as melanoma, head and neck, liver or kidney cancer. The specimen comprised CD4+ or CD8+ T cells sorted from blood, sampled in a trial of the OX40 agonist ivuxolimab. CDR3 sequence (DNA): TGTGCCTGCTCGTCTGGGGCCAACGTCCTGACTTTC. It encodes CACSSGANVLTF. The whole variable domain, filled in from reference TRBV28 and TRBJ2-6, reads DVKVTQSSRYLVKRTGEKVFLECVQDMDHENMFWYRQDPGLGLRLIYFSYDVKMKEKGDIPEGYSVSREKKERFSLILESASTNQTSMYLCACSSGANVLTFGAGSRLTVL.